This section outlines one T cell receptor beta chain sequence together with its context. This CDR3 is 18 amino acids long. V was trimmed by 0 bases and J by 3 bases, leaving 18 bases between them. The assay was immunoSEQ multiplex PCR, and TCRdb's table has in-frame clones only and misses some. The sample lists tens of thousands of clones; around 84% were seen once. The record originates from a study of PD-L1 blockade in urothelial cancer. J is TRBJ1-5 and V is TRBV23-1, with D maybe TRBD1 (5 bases). TRBV23-1 is noted as an ORF with a role that remains uncertain. Sample: PBMCs, taken around atezolizumab (anti-PD-L1) treatment. The receptor was derived from a man between 65 and 80 years old with urothelial cancer. The CDR3 DNA is TGCGCCAGCAGTCAATCAGGGGTCGGGAGGGCTAACAATCAGCCCCAGCATTTT. Its protein is CASSQSGVGRANNQPQHF.